The entry that follows covers one TCR beta chain sequence. The sample comes from a study of response to subunit inactivated influenza vaccine. The CDR3 contains 13 residues. Between the trimmed V and J ends, which lost 5 bases and 7 bases, there was a span of 14 bases. Germline V gene sequence: CDR1 SEHNR, CDR2 FQNEAQ (reference sequence). TCRdb re-called the RT-PCR reads through MiXCR, storing one row per CDR3 protein. Here the sample spans more than 700,000 distinct CDR3 sequences, around 20% being singletons. This TCR was sampled from a man aged 50-60 years who received an inactivated influenza vaccine. The input for sequencing was PBMCs from blood, taken about 5 days after vaccination. V usage is TRBV7-9 and J usage is TRBJ1-1; no firm D call. The CDR3 loop is CASSRSPILEAFF. CDR3 coding DNA: TGTGCCAGCAGCCGGAGTCCAATACTTGAAGCTTTCTTT. The full variable domain, with the rest looked up from reference TRBV7-9 and TRBJ1-1, is DTGVSQNPRHKITKRGQNVTFRCDPISEHNRLYWYRQTLGQGPEFLTYFQNEAQLEKSRLLSDRFSAERPKGSFSTLEIQRTEQGDSAMYLCASSRSPILEAFFGQGTRLTVV.